This T cell receptor (beta chain) originates from a study of blood T cell repertoires in COVID-19. Overall study: Sources were T cells, B-cell-depleted T cells, or PBMCs; the material itself was cDNA or gDNA.

Deletions cut 2 bases from V and 3 bases from J, with 8 bases between. In germline, CDR1 is LGHDT, CDR2 YNNKEL (reference sequence). This CDR3 region has 13 residues. Generated by immunoSEQ multiplex PCR, the TCRdb table keeps only in-frame clones and is missing some. The sample carries some 230,000 clones, 75% to 90% recorded once. Categorization into cohorts depended on clinical history that participants reported. V is TRBV3-1 (or the pseudogene TRBV3-2) and J is TRBJ2-7, with a possible D match to TRBD1 (6 bases). The TCR sequence derives from a young woman in a cohort exposed to, infected with or recovered from COVID-19 (not recorded which). Material for sequencing was PBMCs or T cells enriched from blood (not recorded which). The CDR3 DNA sequence: TGTGCCAGCAGCCAACAGGGGAACTACGAGCAGTACTTC. Translated: CASSQQGNYEQYF.